Below, 16 T cell receptor beta chains from the same sample are listed, as sequenced in a study of high-grade serous ovarian cancer treatment subgroups. Measured with immunoSEQ multiplex PCR; TCRdb has only the in-frame clones, and not every one. Among thousands of clones listed, 66% were seen once. Tumor tissue was taken before any definitive surgery or chemotherapy was given. The sequencing sample was made of tumor tissue. These receptors originate from a human donor with high-grade serous ovarian cancer.

This chain links TRBV6-5 with TRBJ1-5, with D uncertain. This CDR3 is built from 14 residues. V was cut by 7 bases and J by 0 bases, with 10 bases left in between. Per germline, CDR1 MNHEY and CDR2 SVGAGI. The CDR3 here is CASIQGDSNQPQHF. DNA for the CDR3: TGTGCCAGCATCCAAGGAGATAGCAATCAGCCCCAGCATTTT.

In regard to this clone: The DNA is omitted, as the CDR3 cannot be located on it reliably, and the CDR3 follows TCRdb's listing. V and J are TRBV27 and TRBJ2-1; no check of the table's D call, TRBD2, against the DNA was made. Germline V gene lookup returns CDR1 MNHEY and CDR2 SMNVEV (reference sequence). The CDR3 has 14 amino acids, counting both end residues. The CDR3 here is CASSSSSSYNEQFF.

The gene calls are TRBV30 and TRBJ2-7; 7 nucleotides match TRBD2. The CDR3 covers 11 residues. The V segment lost 8 bases and the J segment 4 bases; nucleotides outside the gene matches: 5. Germline assignment: CDR1 GTSNPN and CDR2 SVGIG (reference sequence). The CDR3 coding sequence is TGTGCCACGGGGGGAGAATACGAGCAGTACTTC. Its translation is CATGGEYEQYF.

The chain is built from TRBV19 and TRBJ2-5, with TRBD1 matching over 8 bases. Per the germline V gene, CDR1 is LNHDA and CDR2 is SQIVND (reference sequence). V lost 4 bases to trimming and J lost 0 bases; unmatched junction nucleotides: 10. The CDR3 contains 17 residues. The CDR3 is CASSTGTGAPNQETQYF. The DNA for the CDR3 is TGTGCCAGTAGTACCGGGACAGGAGCACCCAACCAAGAGACCCAGTACTTC.

This clone was detected only a few times. The CDR3 region has the DNA TGCAGCGTTGAAGCTAAGTCCCAGGGGGGTTACGAGCAGTACTTC. It yields the protein CSVEAKSQGGYEQYF. The V and J genes are TRBV29-1 and TRBJ2-7, with D tentatively TRBD1 (7 bases). V was trimmed by 1 base and J by 4 bases, leaving 17 bases between them. This CDR3 contains 15 residues. Germline lookup yields CDR1 SQVTM and CDR2 ANQGSEA.

The rearrangement joins TRBV7-1 to TRBJ2-6; D is perhaps TRBD1 or TRBD2 (6 bases each). TRBV7-1 is an open reading frame whose function is uncertain. V lost 5 bases, J lost 5 bases, and 16 bases lay in between. The CDR3 consists of 16 residues. The CDR3 loop reads CASSAAGQSRANVLTF. DNA of the CDR3: TGTGCCAGCAGCGCGGCGGGACAAAGTCGGGCCAACGTCCTGACTTTC.

The chain carries TRBV7-6 and TRBJ1-3; D gene uncertain. CDR1 SGHVS and CDR2 FNYEAQ come from the germline V gene. Trimming took off 5 bases at V and 2 bases at J, with 19 bases between the two ends. CDR3 length: 17 amino acids. The CDR3: CASSPRVSGVTGNTIYF. CDR3 bases: TGTGCCAGCAGCCCCCGAGTGTCGGGCGTCACTGGAAACACCATATATTTT.

The chain is built from TRBV20-1 and TRBJ2-7; no firm D call. The germline V gene encodes CDR1 DFQATT and CDR2 SNEGSKA (reference sequence). With 6 bases removed from V and 5 bases from J, the gap between germline ends came to 11 bases. This CDR3 contains 11 residues. The CDR3 nucleotides are TGCAGTGCGAAGTTGTTCGACGAGCAGTACTTC. This codes for CSAKLFDEQYF.

The V gene is TRBV10-3, the J gene TRBJ1-2, with TRBD1 matching 7 bases. CDR3 length: 13 residues. J was trimmed by 8 bases and V by 6 bases; bases with no gene match: 9. CDR1 and CDR2 (germline): ENHRY, SYGVKD. The CDR3 nucleotides are TGTGCCATCAGGGTCTACACAGGGGACGGCTACACCTTC. Translating it yields CAIRVYTGDGYTF.

V is TRBV7-2 and J is TRBJ2-2, with D maybe TRBD1 (5 bases). V was shortened by 6 bases and J by 4 bases, with 15 bases between the two germline ends. The length of the CDR3 is 15 residues. The germline V gene has CDR1 SGHTA and CDR2 FQGNSA. The CDR3 region has the DNA TGTGCCAGCAGTTCAACCACAGGTTCCACCGGGGAGCTGTTTTTT. Translated, it gives CASSSTTGSTGELFF.

The genes are TRBV27 and TRBJ2-5; a weak D match, TRBD2 (5 bases). V lost 3 bases and J lost 12, with 8 bases in between. CDR1 and CDR2 (germline): MNHEY, SMNVEV (reference sequence). The CDR3 extends over 10 amino acids. CDR3 DNA sequence: TGTGCCAGCAGTTTGAGGGTCAAGTACTTC. Translated: CASSLRVKYF.

The chain is built from TRBV10-3 and TRBJ2-3; D is unclear. Germline lookup yields CDR1 ENHRY and CDR2 SYGVKD. Trimming cost V 2 bases and J 2 bases, with 8 bases left between them. This CDR3 contains 14 residues. For the CDR3, the DNA is TGTGCCATCAGTGAGGGACGGAACACAGATACGCAGTATTTT. Amino acids: CAISEGRNTDTQYF.

A word on this clone: At one end the junction does not follow the germline gene, possibly because of a read error. The chain carries TRBV29-1 and TRBJ1-4; 7 bases map to TRBD1. Germline V gene sequence: CDR1 SQVTM, CDR2 ANQGSEA. CDR3 length equals 12 residues. CDR3 sequence: CSVEGDSEKLFF. Here the CDR3 DNA reads TGCAGCGTAGAAGGGGACAGCGAAAAACTGTTTTTT.

The chain has TRBV5-1 and TRBJ2-7, with 10 bases aligning to TRBD1. The CDR3 runs 14 residues. Germline CDR1 reads SGHRS; CDR2 reads YFSETQ. V dropped 2 bases and J dropped 2; count of bases not matched to a gene: 1. The CDR3 sequence: CASSFGTGAYEQYF. CDR3 nucleotides: TGCGCCAGCAGCTTTGGGACAGGGGCCTACGAGCAGTACTTC.

V usage is TRBV2 and J usage is TRBJ2-2; D possibly matches TRBD1 or TRBD2 (5 bases each). V shed 5 bases and J shed 4 bases, with 14 bases lying between them. The CDR3 consists of 15 residues. In germline, CDR1 is SNHLY, CDR2 FYNNEI. Here the CDR3 reads CASSSQGESTGELFF. The CDR3 DNA follows: TGTGCCAGCAGTAGTCAGGGAGAGTCCACCGGGGAGCTGTTTTTT. Supplemented by reference TRBV2 and TRBJ2-2, the full variable domain reads EPEVTQTPSHQVTQMGQEVILRCVPISNHLYFYWYRQILGQKVEFLVSFYNNEISEKSEIFDDQFSVERPDGSNFTLKIRSTKLEDSAMYFCASSSQGESTGELFFGEGSRLTVL.

This sequence joins TRBV27 and TRBJ1-5; D may be TRBD1 (5 bases). This CDR3 spans 14 amino acids. Trimming cost V 3 bases and J 7 bases, with 13 bases left between them. CDR1 and CDR2 from the germline V gene are MNHEY and SMNVEV (reference sequence). The CDR3 nucleotides read TGTGCCAGCAGTTTGTCGGGGGAGAAACAGCCCCAGCATTTT. Its protein is CASSLSGEKQPQHF.